The entry that follows covers one T cell receptor beta chain sequence. Its matching antigen is unknown. The sample originates from a study of T cell responses to AZD1222 COVID-19 vaccine. Study conclusions and caveats: Within unmutated variant regions lay the reported targets of nearly half of spike-specific TCRs. Across spike, vaccine-associated CD4 TCRs were found, dominant at 160-218 and 743-854. There were repertoire samples only from the period after the peak T cell response.

Germline V gene lookup returns CDR1 SGHAT and CDR2 FQNNGV. The CDR3 loop spans 13 amino acids. The germline V and J ends were trimmed by 9 bases and 1 base, with 7 bases remaining between them. The protocol was immunoSEQ multiplex PCR, while the TCRdb copy is restricted to in-frame clones and leaves out a portion. The data contain more than 90,000 clones, about 86% of them singletons. The sequences come from peripheral blood, collected on day 0 of AZD1222 vaccination. The gene calls are TRBV11-2 and TRBJ2-6; no clear D gene. The clonotype originates from an adult in good health. The CDR3 bases are TGTGCCAGTCGACTTTCTGGGGCCAACGTCCTGACTTTC. This encodes CASRLSGANVLTF.